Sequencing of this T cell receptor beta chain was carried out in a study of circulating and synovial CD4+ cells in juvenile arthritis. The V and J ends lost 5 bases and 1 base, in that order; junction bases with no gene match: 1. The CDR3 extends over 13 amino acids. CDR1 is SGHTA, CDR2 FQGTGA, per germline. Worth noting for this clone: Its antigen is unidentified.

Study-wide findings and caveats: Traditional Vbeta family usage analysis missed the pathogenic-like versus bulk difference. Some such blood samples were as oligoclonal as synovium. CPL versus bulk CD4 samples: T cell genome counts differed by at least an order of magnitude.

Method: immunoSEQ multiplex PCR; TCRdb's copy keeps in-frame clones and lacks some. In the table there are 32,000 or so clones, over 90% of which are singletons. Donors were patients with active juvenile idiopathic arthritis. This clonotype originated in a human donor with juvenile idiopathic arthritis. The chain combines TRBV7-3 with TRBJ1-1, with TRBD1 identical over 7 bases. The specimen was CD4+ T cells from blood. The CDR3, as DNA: TGTGCCAGCAGCCCAGGGGGGAACACTGAAGCTTTCTTT. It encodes CASSPGGNTEAFF. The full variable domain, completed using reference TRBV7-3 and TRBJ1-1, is GAGVSQTPSNKVTEKGKYVELRCDPISGHTALYWYRQSLGQGPEFLIYFQGTGAADDSGLPNDRFFAVRPEGSVSTLKIQRTERGDSAVYLCASSPGGNTEAFFGQGTRLTVV.